This T cell receptor beta chain came from a study of T cells in localized non-small cell lung cancer (dated by TCRdb to 2020 to 2022). Concerning the study at large: The study analyzed T cell repertoires of hundreds of early-stage NSCLC patients, comparing tumors and uninvolved tumor-adjacent lungs. Of the NSCLC patients, 129 were male and roughly 110 were female, and the mean age was approximately 64 years. The cohort consisted of 200 to 300 treatment-naive NSCLC patients whose localized lung tumors had been resected.

General conclusions and limits of the study: Uninvolved tumor-adjacent lung showed the highest T cell clonality, higher than tumor, which suggests more focused antigenic responses in the uninvolved tumor-adjacent lung. Because the study design was exploratory, TCR variables were selected using unadjusted p-values without false-discovery rate correction. Higher blood T cell density associated with longer overall survival, while higher adjacent-lung clonality associated with shorter survival. Because multi-region tumor sequencing was not performed, intratumor heterogeneity could not be ruled out. A median of around 50 of the top 100 tumor clones turned up in the paired uninvolved adjacent lung, and some 27 of those clones also ranked among the top 100 of that same adjacent lung.

This clone was counted between two and nine times. This clone's antigen is unknown. No much larger clone is present one base from it, and per-base qualities are unavailable. Uninvolved adjacent lung was obtained at least 2 cm from the tumor margin, and the absence of atypia was confirmed by two independent pathologists. At diagnosis, tumor, uninvolved tumor-adjacent lung and peripheral blood were collected and then preserved as a mix of FFPE and fresh-frozen material. TCR beta CDR3 regions were sequenced from DNA using the immunoSEQ Assay. The published analysis was carried out like this. T cell density was computed as TCR beta template counts normalized to usable DNA estimated by amplifying housekeeping genes. Richness was estimated using the preseqR package, with extrapolation to 400,000 templates for PBMC samples and to 120,000 templates for tissue samples. Clonality was defined by subtracting Pielou's evenness from one. Tissue-enriched TCRs were identified through differential abundance testing performed on productive amino-acid clonotypes, with a minimum total count of 5 and an alpha of 0.1. The Jaccard Index and the Morisita Overlap Index were used to measure repertoire overlap between compartments. GLIPH grouped TCR beta CDR3s together with public tetramer-defined viral CDR3s, and a viral motif had to include at least three viral sequences and also show V-gene enrichment. TCRdb's version of the immuneACCESS table is confined to in-frame rearrangements and falls short of the full clone set. An unresolved V gene accounts for under half of the shortfall where checked; the remainder is of unknown origin. That table gives V, J and clone size, and the DNA gave D and trimming. This sample gives several thousand clones in total; 15% of them show up just once. 4% to 6% of the sample rests with the top ten.

V is clipped by 2 bases and J by 3 bases, and the sequence between their germline boundaries is 14 bases long. The CDR3 has 15 amino acids, counting the end cysteine and phenylalanine. Only the CDR3 region is kept as DNA, spanning 45 bases read in frame from base 1. Sequences SGHNT (CDR1) and YENEEA (CDR2) are obtained from the germline V gene. The sample consisted of normal lung tissue next to the tumor, taken before any cancer treatment. Recombination linked TRBV11-3 to TRBJ2-7, with the D gene not confidently named. This TCR came from a male donor older than 55 with stage II squamous cell lung carcinoma. The DNA is TGTGCCAGCAGCTTATACGGAAAGCCTCACTACGAGCAGTACTTC. Its protein product is CASSLYGKPHYEQYF.